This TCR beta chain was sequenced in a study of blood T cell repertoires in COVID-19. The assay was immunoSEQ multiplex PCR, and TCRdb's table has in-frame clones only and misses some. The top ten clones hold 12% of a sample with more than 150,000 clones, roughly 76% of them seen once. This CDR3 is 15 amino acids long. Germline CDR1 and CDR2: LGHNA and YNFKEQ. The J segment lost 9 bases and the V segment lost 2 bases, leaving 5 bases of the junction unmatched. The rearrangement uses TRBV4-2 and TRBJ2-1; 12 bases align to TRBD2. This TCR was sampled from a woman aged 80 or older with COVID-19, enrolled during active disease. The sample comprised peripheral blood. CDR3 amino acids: CASSQSSGGVGEQFF. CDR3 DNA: TGTGCCAGCAGCCAATCTAGCGGGGGGGTTGGTGAGCAGTTCTTC.